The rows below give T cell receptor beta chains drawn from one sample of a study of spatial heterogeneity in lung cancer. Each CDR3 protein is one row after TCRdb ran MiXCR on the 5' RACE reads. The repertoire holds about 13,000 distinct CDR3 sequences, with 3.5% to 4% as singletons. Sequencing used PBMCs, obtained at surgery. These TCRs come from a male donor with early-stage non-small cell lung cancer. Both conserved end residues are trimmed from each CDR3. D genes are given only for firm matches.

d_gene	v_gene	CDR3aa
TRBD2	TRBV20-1	SARATSGRAYEQF
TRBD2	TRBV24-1	ATKAGGRVDEQF
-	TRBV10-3	AISPSTGQDTQY
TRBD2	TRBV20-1	SALRLAGGGDTQY
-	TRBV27	ASSTGQSTGANVLT
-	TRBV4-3	ASSARDRNTEAF
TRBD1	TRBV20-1	SAAGGEVRGVEQY
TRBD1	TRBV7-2	ASSRQGIADTQY
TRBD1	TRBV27	ASSLSKGAWTEAF
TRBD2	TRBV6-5	ASTAGGPHNEQF
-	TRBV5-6	ASSFLGYEQY
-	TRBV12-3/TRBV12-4	ASSRAGETQY
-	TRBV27	ASNVGGSGTGELF
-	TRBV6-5	ASSWGPSYEQF
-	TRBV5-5	ASSLTGGHTGELF
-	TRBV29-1	SVEEVGTSYEQY
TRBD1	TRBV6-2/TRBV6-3	ASSWGQGAAKNIQY
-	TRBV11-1	ASRRGQQETQY
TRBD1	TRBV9	ASSPSGTADNEQF
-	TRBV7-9	ASSLDRGSTGELF
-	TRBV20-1	SASGGIHFYEQY
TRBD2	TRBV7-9	ASSRTRLAGTDTQY
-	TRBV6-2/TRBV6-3	ASSPFTGDPNNEQF
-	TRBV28	ASSLGPRREPSKNIQY
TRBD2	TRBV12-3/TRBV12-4	ASRRGLAAGEQF
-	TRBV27	ASSPARTVRAYEQY
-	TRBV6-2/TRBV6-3	ASSNTGKETQY
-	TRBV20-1	SAREGGGNQPQH
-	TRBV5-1	ASSLDGGGPDTQY
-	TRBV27	ASSLNGGSPQPQH
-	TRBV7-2	ASSLEGARGADTQY
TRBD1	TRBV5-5	ASSAPDREAKNIQY
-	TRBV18	ASSPPAGAAYEQY
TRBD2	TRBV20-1	SARLAGGPYEQY
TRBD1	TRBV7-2	ASSHFWTGGNTEAF
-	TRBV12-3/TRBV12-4	ASSSQSYEQY
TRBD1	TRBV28	ASTGSPGQSYEQY
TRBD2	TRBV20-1	SARDMGGAQETQY
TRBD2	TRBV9	ASSFHGTSEYNEQF
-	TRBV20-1	SATRGAEGYT
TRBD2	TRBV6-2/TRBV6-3	ASSRLAGADTQY
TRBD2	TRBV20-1	SAPPSGRLNEQF
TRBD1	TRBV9	ASSVDPTGGSPLH
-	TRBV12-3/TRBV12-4	ASSPAPGYEQY
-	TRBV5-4	ASARAVDKNIQY
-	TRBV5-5	ASLDYNEQF
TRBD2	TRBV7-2	ASSHPSGRVPLSYNEQF
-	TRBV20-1	SAIGTSQPQH
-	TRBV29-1	SVENGEGTEAF
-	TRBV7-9	ASTGKGETQY
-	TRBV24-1	ATSDKGLANTGELF
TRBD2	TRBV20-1	SASVLAGGPSYEQY
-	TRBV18	ASSHPPPGSGANVLT
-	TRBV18	ASSQGYEQY